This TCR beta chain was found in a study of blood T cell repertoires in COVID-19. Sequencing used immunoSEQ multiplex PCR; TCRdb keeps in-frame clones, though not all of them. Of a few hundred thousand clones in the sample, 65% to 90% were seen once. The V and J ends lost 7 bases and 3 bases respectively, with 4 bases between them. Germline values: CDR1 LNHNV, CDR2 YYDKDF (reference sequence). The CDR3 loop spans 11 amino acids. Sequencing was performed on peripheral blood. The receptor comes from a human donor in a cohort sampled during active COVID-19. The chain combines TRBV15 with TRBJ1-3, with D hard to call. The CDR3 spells CATMSGNTIYF. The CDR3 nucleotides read TGTGCCACCATGAGTGGAAACACCATATATTTT.